Below, 29 T cell receptor beta chains from the same sample are listed, as sequenced in a study of CD8+CD57+ T cells in acquired aplastic anemia. For CDR3 and TCR beta VDJ profiling, genomic DNA was the template used. MiXCR, run by TCRdb on the reads, gives a single entry per CDR3 protein. The data show hundreds of thousands of distinct CDR3 sequences, just under 70% seen once. The sample comprised sorted CD4+, CD8+, or CD8+CD57+ T cells (not recorded which) from PBMCs. These receptors were taken from a human donor in good health, serving as a control.

This clonotype was found many times. The chain combines TRBV20-1 with TRBJ2-7; D remains unclear. Deletions cut 6 bases from V and 6 bases from J, with 30 bases between. This CDR3 region has 17 residues. Per the germline V gene, CDR1 is DFQATT and CDR2 is SNEGSKA (reference sequence). CDR3 DNA: TGCAGTGCCTCCCCCCTCCAACAGCGAACCACGTGGGGCGAGCAGTACTTC. Its translation: CSASPLQQRTTWGEQYF.

This clonotype showed up just a few times. The gene calls are TRBV15 and TRBJ1-2; 7 nucleotides line up with TRBD1. Losses at the gene ends were 2 bases for V and 0 bases for J; bases not matched to a gene: 6. The CDR3 is 16 residues long. Per germline, CDR1 LNHNV and CDR2 YYDKDF (reference sequence). The CDR3 reads CATSRLPGTANYGYTF. CDR3 DNA: TGTGCCACCAGCAGATTACCAGGGACAGCTAACTATGGCTACACCTTC.

The chain recombines TRBV7-2 with TRBJ1-5; D is possibly TRBD1 (5 bases). The V end lost 5 bases, the J end lost 5 bases, and 13 bases lay between the germline ends. This CDR3 is 14 amino acids long. From germline, CDR1 is SGHTA and CDR2 FQGNSA. Here the CDR3 DNA reads TGTGCCAGCAGCATAGAGCCGGGGGATCAGCCCCAGCATTTT. Translated, it gives CASSIEPGDQPQHF.

On this clonotype itself: A read error may account for a junction end that differs from germline. The rearrangement joins TRBV7-9 to TRBJ2-1; 10 bases agree with TRBD2. This CDR3 is built from 13 residues. The germline gives CDR1 SEHNR, CDR2 FQNEAQ (reference sequence). CDR3 nucleotides: TGCGCCAGCAGCTCAAGCGGGGGGGGTAAGCAGTTCTTC. Residues: CASSSSGGGKQFF.

Of note for this clonotype: At one end, the junction sequence differs from germline, possibly due to a read error. This sequence joins TRBV6-1 and TRBJ2-7; 7 bases agree with TRBD1. Germline CDR1 reads MNHNS; CDR2 reads SASEGT. This CDR3 comprises 13 residues. CDR3 amino acids: CASSSRDSYGQNF. CDR3 DNA sequence: TGTGCCAGCAGCTCCCGGGACAGTTACGGGCAGAACTTC.

As regards this clonotype: This may arise from a read error, as a much more abundant clone is one base away. The chain joins TRBV2 to TRBJ1-2; 10 bases agree with TRBD1. Per the germline V gene, CDR1 is SNHLY and CDR2 is FYNNEI. The CDR3 sequence is 13 residues long. DNA for the CDR3: TGTGCCAACAAGCGACAGGGGGCAGTTGGCTGCACCTTC. It is translated as CANKRQGAVGCTF.

There are many counts of this clonotype. This rearrangement joins TRBV6-6 to TRBJ2-5; D possibly corresponds to TRBD1 (6 bases). The germline V gene has CDR1 MNHNY and CDR2 SVGAGI (reference sequence). The CDR3 covers 15 residues. The V end lost 6 bases, the J end lost 5 bases, and 19 bases lay between the germline ends. CDR3 loop: CASRSWTETGETQYF. Here the CDR3 DNA reads TGTGCCAGCAGATCATGGACAGAGACGGGGGAGACCCAGTACTTC.

V usage is TRBV20-1 and J usage is TRBJ2-3; 8 bases are a match to TRBD2. This CDR3 is built from 15 residues. With V trimmed by 3 bases and J by 2 bases, 7 bases remained unmatched. Germline assignment: CDR1 DFQATT and CDR2 SNEGSKA (reference sequence). CDR3 coding DNA: TGCAGTGCTAGGCCCGGGGGGGCATACACAGATACGCAGTATTTT. This codes for CSARPGGAYTDTQYF.

Ten or more counts support this clonotype. V and J are TRBV11-2 and TRBJ2-7; D unresolved. V was cut by 5 bases and J by 3 bases, with 11 bases left in between. The length of the CDR3 is 13 residues. Looked up from germline, CDR1 is SGHAT and CDR2 is FQNNGV. CDR3: CASSPNWDYEQYF. The CDR3, as DNA: TGTGCCAGCAGCCCGAACTGGGACTACGAGCAGTACTTC.

There are many counts of this clonotype. The V call is TRBV5-1, the J call TRBJ2-7; 10 nucleotides agree with TRBD2. The V and J ends lost 0 bases and 2 bases, in that order; junction bases with no gene match: 5. The germline gives CDR1 SGHRS, CDR2 YFSETQ. The CDR3 is made up of 16 amino acids. As DNA, the CDR3 is TGCGCCAGCAGCTTGGACCCAAGCGGGGGGGCCTACGAGCAGTACTTC. This codes for CASSLDPSGGAYEQYF.

This clonotype was recorded only once. The CDR3 does not end in the conserved phenylalanine or tryptophan, so this is likely a read error. The limits of the CDR3 on the DNA are not certain, so only TCRdb's listed CDR3 is given. CDR3 sequence: CASSLDRADEQYFGP. This sequence joins TRBV2 and TRBJ1-2; the table's D call, TRBD1, has no DNA check behind it. The CDR3 comprises 15 residues, both ends counted. The germline V gene has CDR1 SNHLY and CDR2 FYNNEI.

Comment on this clonotype: The junction departs from the called germline gene at one end, perhaps through a read error. The chain combines TRBV10-3 with TRBJ1-1; D not certain. Germline V gives CDR1 ENHRY, CDR2 SYGVKD. The CDR3 sequence is 13 residues long. The CDR3 reads CASSGWSGFSAFF. In DNA form, the CDR3 reads TGTGCCAGCAGTGGATGGAGCGGGTTTTCAGCTTTCTTT.

This chain joins TRBV5-1 and TRBJ2-3; 12 nucleotides agree with TRBD2. The junction had 8 bases not matched to a gene; V was cut back by 4 bases and J by 5 bases. CDR3 size: 16 residues. From germline, CDR1 is SGHRS and CDR2 YFSETQ. The CDR3 nucleotides read TGCGCCAGCAGCCGTCGGGCTAGCGGGGGGGGAGATACGCAGTATTTT. It yields the protein CASSRRASGGGDTQYF.

This clonotype was counted a few times. The rearrangement joins TRBV19 to TRBJ2-6, with D unresolved. The ends were cut back, 8 bases at V and 0 bases at J, with 23 bases in the middle. This CDR3 region has 19 residues. CDR1 is LNHDA, CDR2 SQIVND, per germline (reference sequence). The CDR3 nucleotides read TGTGCCAGTGAGTTGAGCTCTGGAACGACTCTCTCTGGGGCCAACGTCCTGACTTTC. Protein sequence: CASELSSGTTLSGANVLTF.

This clonotype was detected ten times or more. The chain is built from TRBV7-8 and TRBJ2-1; 9 nucleotides agree with TRBD2. This CDR3 comprises 15 residues. The J segment lost 6 bases and the V segment lost 3 bases, leaving 6 bases of the junction unmatched. CDR1 and CDR2 (germline): SGHVS, FQNEAQ. CDR3 sequence (DNA): TGTGCCAGCAGCTTCCTTAGCGGGGGTGGCAATGAGCAGTTCTTC. This translates into CASSFLSGGGNEQFF.

This clonotype has just one count. Germline is not matched at one junction end, which may reflect a read error. The chain is built from TRBV6-1 and TRBJ1-2; D might be TRBD1 (6 bases). CDR1 is MNHNS, CDR2 SASEGT, per germline. The CDR3 is 14 amino acids. This CDR3 is CASSERDRNYGDAF. CDR3 coding DNA: TGTGCCAGCAGTGAACGCGACAGGAACTATGGTGACGCCTTC.

This chain's CDR3 is CSAGTEAGAQETQYF. The CDR3 nucleotides read TGCAGTGCTGGGACGGAAGCGGGAGCACAAGAGACCCAGTACTTC. The chain has TRBV20-1 and TRBJ2-7; 8 bases line up with TRBD2. The DNA end is a closer match to TRBJ2-5, so the J assignment may be wrong. The CDR3 totals 15 residues. Germline V lookup: CDR1 DFQATT, CDR2 SNEGSKA (reference sequence).

In its sample, this clonotype was seen a few times. The CDR3 DNA sequence: TGTGCCATCCAGGGAAGGGCGATTGATACGCAGTATTTT. This gives the protein CAIQGRAIDTQYF. The chain combines TRBV24-1 with TRBJ2-3; possible D gene TRBD1, 5 bases. Between the trimmed V and J ends, which lost 11 bases and 6 bases, there was a span of 17 bases. This CDR3 is 13 amino acids long. Looked up from germline, CDR1 is KGHDR and CDR2 is SFDVKD.

This clonotype was observed at least ten times. The chain employs TRBV20-1 and TRBJ1-1; D is ambiguous. Trimming left V 1 base short and J 1 base short, with 7 bases between. CDR3 length: 13 amino acids. CDR1 is DFQATT, CDR2 SNEGSKA, per germline (reference sequence). For the CDR3, the DNA is TGCAGTGCTAGAGCCCCCGGGAACACTGAAGCTTTCTTT. Translating it yields CSARAPGNTEAFF.

The chain uses TRBV4-1 and TRBJ1-4; D perhaps matches TRBD1 (5 bases). Germline lookup yields CDR1 MGHRA and CDR2 YSYEKL. The CDR3 runs to 14 residues. For the CDR3, the DNA is TGCAGCAGCAGGGAGGGTTTGGCTAATGAAAAACTGTTTTTT. Its protein is CSSREGLANEKLFF.

Points on this clonotype: At one end the junction does not follow the germline gene, possibly because of a read error. The gene calls are TRBV7-9 and TRBJ1-1; D is undetermined. The CDR3 is made up of 15 amino acids. Germline CDR1 and CDR2: SEHNR and FQNEAQ (reference sequence). CDR3 loop: CASSSTLGMNTEAFF. The DNA for the CDR3 is TGCGCCAGCAGCTCGACATTAGGGATGAACACTGAAGCTTTCTTT.

The chain couples TRBV14 to TRBJ2-3; 7 nucleotides line up with TRBD1. The CDR3 consists of 16 residues. The V and J ends lost 5 bases and 3 bases, in that order; junction bases with no gene match: 11. CDR1 and CDR2 (germline): SGHDN, FVKESK. The CDR3 bases are TGTGCCAGCAGCTGGAAAGCAGGGGGTTCTACAGATACGCAGTATTTT. This gives the protein CASSWKAGGSTDTQYF.

This clonotype has a count of ten or more. The chain combines TRBV30 with TRBJ2-1, with D unclear. The CDR3 loop spans 11 amino acids. V was pared by 4 bases and J by 4 bases, with 5 bases between. Germline CDR1 reads GTSNPN; CDR2 reads SVGIG (reference sequence). The CDR3 DNA reads TGTGCCTGGATACAGTACAATGAGCAGTTCTTC. Its translation: CAWIQYNEQFF.

The chain is built from TRBV20-1 and TRBJ2-7, with TRBD1 as a possible D gene (5 bases). Germline assignment: CDR1 DFQATT and CDR2 SNEGSKA (reference sequence). CDR3 length: 16 amino acids. The CDR3 region is CNAIEMAAGNSYEQYF. The CDR3 bases are TGCAATGCGATAGAGATGGCGGCAGGGAATAGTTACGAGCAGTACTTC.

This clonotype was seen repeatedly, ten times or more. This chain links TRBV6-6 with TRBJ1-5, with D unresolved. The CDR3 sequence is 16 residues long. V was shortened by 0 bases and J by 4 bases, with 13 bases between the two germline ends. CDR1 and CDR2 from the germline V gene are MNHNY and SVGAGI (reference sequence). CDR3: CASSYSTSRRNQPQHF. DNA of the CDR3: TGTGCCAGCAGTTACTCGACTTCCAGGAGGAATCAGCCCCAGCATTTT.

The chain combines TRBV12-3 or TRBV12-4 with TRBJ2-3, with a possible D match to TRBD2 (6 bases). V lost 10 bases to trimming and J lost 4 bases, with 24 bases between them. This CDR3 region has 16 residues. Here the CDR3 reads CAISDIGGVLSDTQYF. The DNA for the CDR3 is TGTGCCATATCTGACATCGGGGGTGTCTTATCAGATACGCAGTATTTT.

The table lists this clonotype with a count of one. Here the CDR3 omits its conserved ending phenylalanine or tryptophan, so a read error is the likely source. V and J are TRBV9 and TRBJ1-2; D unclear. Trimming stripped 4 bases from V and 6 bases from J, with 10 bases between. Germline loops: CDR1 SGDLS, CDR2 YYNGEE. The CDR3 extends over 12 amino acids. CDR3 bases: TGTGCCAGCAGCTTAGAAGTGAATGGCTACACCTTG. It is translated as CASSLEVNGYTL.

This chain joins TRBV10-3 and TRBJ1-1; the D gene is possibly TRBD1 (5 bases). CDR1 is ENHRY and CDR2 is SYGVKD in the germline V gene. V was shortened by 2 bases and J by 9 bases, with 16 bases between the two germline ends. This CDR3 region has 14 residues. In DNA, the CDR3 is TGTGCCATCAGTGAGGAGGGGCTAGGGCCACAAGCTTTCTTT. It codes for CAISEEGLGPQAFF.

Note on this clonotype: Possible read error: a much larger clone is one base away. The J gene is TRBJ1-4, the V gene TRBV29-1; TRBD1 matches at 7 bases. Germline V gene lookup returns CDR1 SQVTM and CDR2 ANQGSEA. This CDR3 has 13 residues. The CDR3 is CAWTGTASKQLFF. The CDR3 DNA sequence: TGTGCCTGGACCGGGACAGCTTCAAAACAACTGTTTTTT. The full variable domain, in which reference TRBV29-1 and TRBJ1-4 provide the parts outside the CDR3, is SAVISQKPSRDICQRGTSLTIQCQVDSQVTMMFWYRQQPGQSLTLIATANQGSEATYESGFVIDKFPISRPNLTFSTLTVSNMSPEDSSIYLCAWTGTASKQLFFGSGTQLSVL.